The 3 T cell receptor beta chains below all came from one sample that was sequenced in a study of PD-L1 blockade in urothelial cancer. Only in-frame clones appear in the TCRdb table, and some are missing; sequencing was by immunoSEQ multiplex PCR. The sample contains about 93,000 clones, almost 90% of which appear only once. Time point defined: pretreatment peripheral blood. The source material was PBMCs, sampled around atezolizumab (anti-PD-L1) treatment. These receptors originate from a man aged 60 to 75 with urothelial cancer.

The V call is TRBV27, the J call TRBJ2-7; D is unresolved. CDR3 length: 20 residues. CDR1 MNHEY and CDR2 SMNVEV come from the germline V gene (reference sequence). V was shortened by 2 bases and J by 0 bases, with 26 bases between the two germline ends. The CDR3 loop is CASSLRRERHNVKSSYEQYF. The CDR3 DNA sequence: TGTGCCAGCAGTTTAAGACGAGAGCGCCACAACGTCAAGAGCTCCTACGAGCAGTACTTC.

The rearrangement links TRBV7-9 to TRBJ2-2; the match to TRBD2 covers 12 bases. J was trimmed by 7 bases and V by 2 bases; bases with no gene match: 5. The CDR3 has 16 residues. Germline CDR1 is SEHNR and CDR2 is FQNEAQ (reference sequence). Written as DNA, the CDR3 is TGTGCCAGCAGCTTACTAGCGGGAGGGTCCGGCGGGGAGCTGTTTTTT. Amino acids: CASSLLAGGSGGELFF.

The J gene is TRBJ2-7, the V gene TRBV10-3, with 8 bases identical to TRBD2. Germline V gives CDR1 ENHRY, CDR2 SYGVKD. The CDR3 extends over 15 amino acids. V dropped 10 bases and J dropped 5; count of bases not matched to a gene: 16. CDR3 DNA: TGTGCCACGACATCTATAGCGGGACAAATAGACGAGCAGTACTTC. Its protein product is CATTSIAGQIDEQYF.